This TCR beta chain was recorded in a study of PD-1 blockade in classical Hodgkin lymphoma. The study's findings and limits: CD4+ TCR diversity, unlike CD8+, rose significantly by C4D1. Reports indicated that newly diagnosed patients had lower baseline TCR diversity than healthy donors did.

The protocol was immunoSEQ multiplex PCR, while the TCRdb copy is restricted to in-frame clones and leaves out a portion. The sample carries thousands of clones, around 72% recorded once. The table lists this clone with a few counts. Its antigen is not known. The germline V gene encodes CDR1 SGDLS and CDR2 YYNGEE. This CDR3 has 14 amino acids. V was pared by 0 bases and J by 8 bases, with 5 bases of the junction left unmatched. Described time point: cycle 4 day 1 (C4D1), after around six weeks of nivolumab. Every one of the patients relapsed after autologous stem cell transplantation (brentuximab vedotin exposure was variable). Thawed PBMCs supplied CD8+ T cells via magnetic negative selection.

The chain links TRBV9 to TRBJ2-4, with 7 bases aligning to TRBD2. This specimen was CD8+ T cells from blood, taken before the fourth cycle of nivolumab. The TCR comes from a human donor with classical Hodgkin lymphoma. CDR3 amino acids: CASSVAAGVDIQYF. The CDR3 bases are TGTGCCAGCAGCGTAGCGGCGGGAGTGGACATTCAGTACTTC.